The rows below give T cell receptor beta chains drawn from one sample of a study of blood T cell repertoires in COVID-19. The repertoire was sequenced with immunoSEQ multiplex PCR; TCRdb's copy has only in-frame clones and lacks some. The data show 270,000 or so clones, with 65% to 90% seen just once and around 3% held by the top ten. Material: peripheral blood. These receptors were taken from an older woman with active or convalescent COVID-19. The CDR3 runs from the conserved cysteine through the conserved F or W. A D gene is named only where the DNA matches it firmly. Clone size is not always given. Where it is, it says once, few, many or a class for expanded clones.

TRBJ2-7,-,TRBV5-6,TRBD1,CASSLEGRTGGWNEQYF,TGTGCCAGCAGCTTGGAGGGTAGGACAGGGGGCTGGAACGAGCAGTACTTC
TRBJ1-2,-,TRBV3-1/TRBV3-2,-,CASSVGLGTYGYTF,TGTGCCAGCAGTGTCGGGTTAGGGACATATGGCTACACCTTC
TRBJ2-5,-,TRBV7-8,-,CASSARTPVGQETQYF,TGTGCCAGCAGCGCCAGGACACCCGTGGGACAAGAGACCCAGTACTTC
TRBJ1-1,once,TRBV6-2/TRBV6-3,-,CASSYSGIRVPNVEAFF,TGTGCCAGCAGTTACTCTGGGATCAGGGTCCCGAACGTTGAAGCTTTCTTT
TRBJ1-6,-,TRBV3-1/TRBV3-2,-,CASSQQFNSPLHF,TGTGCCAGCAGCCAACAGTTTAATTCACCCCTCCACTTT
TRBJ1-5,few,TRBV19,-,CARGQYHLPQHF,TGTGCCAGAGGACAGTACCACCTTCCCCAGCATTTT
TRBJ1-1,-,TRBV4-3,-,CASSQDIGETSEAFF,TGCGCCAGCAGCCAAGATATAGGGGAAACCTCTGAAGCTTTCTTT
TRBJ1-5,-,TRBV27,TRBD1,CAITQGSDQPQHF,TGTGCCATCACACAGGGGTCTGATCAGCCCCAGCATTTT
TRBJ1-5,once,TRBV19,-,CACGGINQPQHF,TGTGCGTGTGGCGGCATTAATCAGCCCCAGCATTTT
TRBJ1-1,few,TRBV5-1,-,CASSSPAGDTEAFF,TGCGCCAGCAGCTCACCGGCAGGGGACACTGAAGCTTTCTTT
TRBJ1-5,many,TRBV5-6,TRBD1,CASSLQGAGSNQPQHF,TGTGCCAGCAGTCTACAGGGGGCAGGTAGCAATCAGCCCCAGCATTTT
TRBJ2-3,-,TRBV19,-,CASSRRGADTQYF,TGTGCCAGTAGTAGGCGGGGCGCGGATACGCAGTATTTT
TRBJ2-7,few,TRBV7-8,TRBD1,CASSLGDRGYEQYF,TGTGCCAGCAGCTTAGGGGACAGGGGCTACGAGCAGTACTTC
TRBJ2-5,-,TRBV9,TRBD2,CASSVGLAGEETQYF,TGTGCCAGCAGCGTTGGACTAGCGGGGGAAGAGACCCAGTACTTC
TRBJ2-1,-,TRBV9,-,CASGGAAFYNEQFF,TGTGCCAGCGGGGGGGCAGCCTTTTACAATGAGCAGTTCTTC
TRBJ2-7,-,TRBV6-5,TRBD2,CASSYSRGVPYEQYF,TGTGCCAGCAGTTACTCTCGGGGGGTCCCCTACGAGCAGTACTTC
TRBJ1-2,once,TRBV3-1/TRBV3-2,-,CASSSDKNYGYTF,TGTGCCAGCAGTTCCGACAAAAACTATGGCTACACCTTC
TRBJ1-4,-,TRBV30,TRBD1,CALTGFEKLFF,TGTGCCTTGACAGGGTTTGAAAAACTGTTTTTT
TRBJ2-6,-,TRBV19,TRBD1,CASSQIRDRFSGANVLTF,TGTGCCAGTAGTCAAATCCGGGACAGGTTCTCTGGGGCCAACGTCCTGACTTTC
TRBJ1-5,once,TRBV6-1,-,CASSDGGVNQPQHF,TGTGCCAGCAGTGATGGGGGGGTCAATCAGCCCCAGCATTTT
TRBJ2-3,-,TRBV9,TRBD2,CASSVVLAGPTDTQYF,TGTGCCAGCAGCGTAGTGCTAGCGGGGCCCACAGATACGCAGTATTTT
TRBJ1-1,-,TRBV11-2,-,CASSATQGRREAFF,TGTGCCAGCAGCGCGACACAGGGCAGGAGAGAAGCTTTCTTT
TRBJ2-6,-,TRBV7-3,-,CASSLSGGRSGANVLTF,TGTGCCAGCAGCTTATCTGGGGGCCGCTCTGGGGCCAACGTCCTGACTTTC
TRBJ2-7,-,TRBV7-9,-,CASSPRTLYEQYF,TGTGCCAGCAGCCCCCGGACACTCTACGAGCAGTACTTC